Reported below is one TCR beta chain. Its antigen is still unknown. The sample holds no much larger clone one base away, and base qualities are not on file. Systemically healthy Caucasian individuals from Russia, over 30 in total and aged 6 to 90 years, were included as donors. Around 9.7 milliliters of peripheral blood were collected from each donor into EDTA-treated Vacutainer tubes. Ficoll-Paque density-gradient centrifugation was used to isolate PBMCs, with at least 7 million per sample. Trizol reagent was used to extract total RNA from the PBMCs, yielding at least 5.5 micrograms per sample. The percentages of naive CD45RAhigh/CD27high T cells were determined by flow cytometry on a PBMC aliquot from every donor. As encoded in the germline V gene, CDR1 is SGDLS while CDR2 is YYNGEE. The CDR3 measures 14 amino acids from cysteine to phenylalanine. Only the CDR3 DNA stays, 42 bases, in frame from base 1. V gives up 0 bases and J gives up 8 bases, and the segment between their germline ends measures 14 bases.

Libraries came from 5' RACE. Sequenced using an Illumina HiSeq 2500. A second roughly 7 to 11 cycle PCR used a sample-barcoded 5' primer and a J-beta primer mix. A template-switch 5' adaptor carrying 12 random nucleotides introduced a unique molecular identifier onto each TCR beta cDNA molecule. At least 2.5 million CDR3-containing paired-end reads were obtained from each sample. First-strand cDNA synthesis was performed from all RNA using the Mint cDNA synthesis kit, with priming by a TRBC-specific oligonucleotide. Following uracil-DNA glycosylase treatment, all cDNA underwent a first 18-cycle PCR with the universal primers M1SS and BC2_uni_R. Concerning the study's data processing: Each sample was normalized by randomly selecting 1 million high-quality reads, each carrying a distinct molecular identifier. Reads sharing molecular identifiers were discarded rather than binned into consensus sequences. CDR3 identification, clonotype clustering and error correction used MiTCR with a Q25 quality threshold and the strictest error-elimination algorithm. Lower-bound total TCR beta diversity was estimated with a nonparametric unseen species model using Euler transformation. Through fastp at Q25 and MiXCR, TCRdb rebuilt clones from the public reads, retaining in-frame beta chains. Identical CDR3 proteins give one entry, which carries the most common genes and DNA. The V and J calls shown here were made by TCRdb, not taken from the authors' results. The sample table contains under 1,000,000 distinct CDR3 sequences; only one count was recorded for around half of them. Around a sixth of the sample goes to the ten largest clones.

The data were taken from a study of blood T cells in healthy people across ages (dated by TCRdb to 2014 to 2015). About the study as a whole: Template switching captured roughly one uniquely barcoded TCR beta cDNA molecule per two T cells in model experiments. To track age-related changes in TCR beta repertoire diversity, the study relied on deep sequencing normalized with unique cDNA molecular identifiers. Four age groups were formed from the donors: young (average 16 years), middle-aged (just under 40), aged (62) and long-lived (about 80). Donors of different ages were randomly distributed across sequencing lanes to avoid experimental bias. For two donors (one aged 18 to 29 and one aged 80 or older), the study analyzed two additional independent replicas of 1 million unique cDNA reads from the same blood draw. Study-level results and caveats: Estimates of total diversity based on one million sequenced T cells were considered lower bounds and underestimates. A strong correlation was found between observed TCR beta diversity and the percentage of naive T cells measured by flow cytometry. Because donor CMV infection status was unknown, age-related changes in expanded clonotypes were potentially confounded. Bulk unsorted PBMC profiling prevented conclusive comparison of naive and antigen-experienced compartments. Compared with the aged group, more naive CD4+ T cells, fewer expanded clones and increased TCR diversity were shown by the long-lived group, suggesting age selection. As age increased, observed TCR beta diversity per million T cells dropped in a roughly linear way, and a significant reduction was already evident by age 40.

The sample comprised blood. The receptor was derived from a man older than 75 in good health. The chain employs TRBV9 and TRBJ1-1; 6 matching bases give a weak D call of TRBD1. Here is the DNA: TGTGCCAGCAGCGTAGTTGACAGGTATGGGGAAGCTTTCTTT. Protein translation: CASSVVDRYGEAFF.